The entry below gives a single T cell receptor (beta chain) sequence along with its context. This sample was taken from a study of blood T cell repertoires in COVID-19. This CDR3 is 17 amino acids long. The germline V gene has CDR1 SGDLS and CDR2 YYNGEE. V trimming: 2 bases; J trimming: 5 bases; junction bases outside the gene matches: 4. Clones were read by immunoSEQ multiplex PCR, and TCRdb kept only the in-frame ones, dropping some. The sample has about 76,000 clones, roughly nine tenths seen once; the top ten hold just over 9%. The sequenced material came from peripheral blood. This clonotype originated in a human donor in a cohort sampled during active COVID-19. The chain combines TRBV9 with TRBJ2-2; 15 nucleotides match TRBD2. The CDR3 nucleotides are TGTGCCAGCAGCGTGAGGACTAGCGGGAGGGGTACCGGGGAGCTGTTTTTT. It codes for CASSVRTSGRGTGELFF.